These T cell receptor beta chains were read from a single sample in a study of beta chain features in type 1 diabetes. The method was immunoSEQ multiplex PCR; TCRdb's version includes in-frame clones alone and lacks a portion of them. The data show about 6,000 clones, about 69% seen once. The sequencing input was Tregs from blood. These receptors all stem from a man aged 18 to 29 in good health. The conserved cysteine and the conserved F or W are not part of the CDR3 here. Each record gives: clone size, V gene, D gene, CDR3 length, CDR3 protein. D genes are given only for firm matches. Where a row states a size, it is once, few, many or the class of an expanded clone; other rows omit it.

>-|TRBV10-3|TRBD2|13
AISLGGADTGELF
>few|TRBV30|-|11
AWRGQAIYEQY
>few|TRBV6-6|-|11
ASSYRGQETQY
>few|TRBV7-9|-|10
ASSLQGNEQF
>-|TRBV18|-|13
ASSPVLGQAAEAF
>-|TRBV6-4|TRBD1|12
ASSDPGGCNEQF
>-|TRBV2|-|15
ASSEQGSVGIGNIQY
>-|TRBV28|-|14
ASSPEGAPSFNEQF
>-|TRBV5-6|TRBD2|13
ASKGLAGVLGTQY
>-|TRBV20-1|-|9
SARGHYGYT
>-|TRBV5-1|-|13
ASSLGGLAKNIQY
>few|TRBV6-6|-|13
ASSLTGSGNQPQH
>-|TRBV19|TRBD2|15
ASSISNLAGGPDTQY
>-|TRBV29-1|TRBD1|11
SVRDRGNYEQY
>-|TRBV7-2|TRBD1|13
ASSWGGTGPYEQY
>-|TRBV4-3|TRBD2|13
ASSSSGFRTDTQY
>-|TRBV5-1|-|16
ASSLYLSRPGGHQPQH
>-|TRBV18|TRBD2|15
ASSPRPSGGSYNEQF
>once|TRBV5-6|TRBD2|12
ASSSRGGPETQY
>once|TRBV30|-|11
AWGEAGYSPLH
>few|TRBV30|-|12
AWSTSPGGNTIY
>-|TRBV7-8|-|11
ASSRAAGVEQY
>-|TRBV4-1|-|13
ASSQEGAPYNEQF
>-|TRBV19|TRBD2|12
ASPPGLHYNEQF
>-|TRBV5-6|-|14
ASSLMVGGNTGELF
>few|TRBV7-2|TRBD1|13
ASSPGQGPQYGYT
>-|TRBV27|TRBD1|13
ASSFLDRGRGGYT
>few|TRBV5-4|-|11
ASSLTGYQPQH
>-|TRBV29-1|-|10
SVEDSNYGYT
>-|TRBV28|TRBD2|13
ASSPSSGGEDTQY
>-|TRBV7-2|TRBD1|12
ASSLLGQNYEQY
>-|TRBV1|-|16
TSRLCGLAQSRANVLT
>-|TRBV30|-|13
AWSGRGRGIEKLF
>-|TRBV28|-|11
ASSFPWQGEQY
>few|TRBV6-1|-|12
ATLAWGTSYEQY
>-|TRBV4-1|-|13
ASSQGMIPRETQY
>-|TRBV5-1|TRBD2|14
ASSAYPGGGYNEQF
>-|TRBV9|TRBD2|16
ASSVRLAGGRDSDTQY
>-|TRBV5-1|-|10
ASSLQGETQY
>-|TRBV6-1|-|13
ASSPKGEFRTEAF
>-|TRBV5-1|-|14
ASSLDPNLLYNEQF
>-|TRBV7-6|TRBD2|14
ASSSGLAGGGDTQY
>once|TRBV18|-|13
ASSSGHPNTGELF
>-|TRBV7-2|TRBD1|12
ASSPRQGVDGYT
>-|TRBV9|TRBD2|13
ASSVGLAGAYEQY
>-|TRBV9|-|13
ASSGLRTNTDTQY
>few|TRBV6-6|-|12
ASSLGQGGNTIY
>once|TRBV30|TRBD1|15
AWSVRPGGRLNTEAF
>-|TRBV27|TRBD1|14
ASSLGTGDRRYEQY
>-|TRBV11-2|TRBD2|13
ASSPGTSGANEQY
>-|TRBV5-4|-|12
ASSTGTLMNTQY
>-|TRBV18|TRBD1|12
ASSPGTGPYEQY
>-|TRBV5-1|-|10
ASSSTGNEQF
>-|TRBV25-1|TRBD1|12
ASSEGQYNTEAF
>-|TRBV19|TRBD2|13
ASSRSGSGGDTQY
>few|TRBV18|TRBD1|15
ASSPSAGGTSNQPQH
>-|TRBV14|TRBD1|14
ASSQVGGANTGELF
>-|TRBV30|-|10
AWSRNGQPQH
>few|TRBV4-3|-|11
ASSQDGNTEAF